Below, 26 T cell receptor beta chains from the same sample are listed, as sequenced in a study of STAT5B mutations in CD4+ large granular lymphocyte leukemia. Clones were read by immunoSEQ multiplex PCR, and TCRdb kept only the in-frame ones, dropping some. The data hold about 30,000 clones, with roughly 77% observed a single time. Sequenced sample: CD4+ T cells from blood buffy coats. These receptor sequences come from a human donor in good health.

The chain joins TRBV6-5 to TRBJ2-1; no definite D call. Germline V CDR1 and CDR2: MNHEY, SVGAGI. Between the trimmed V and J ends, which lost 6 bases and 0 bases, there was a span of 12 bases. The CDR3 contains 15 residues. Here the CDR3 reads CASSYDGSSYNEQFF. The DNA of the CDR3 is TGTGCCAGCAGCTACGACGGTAGCTCCTACAATGAGCAGTTCTTC.

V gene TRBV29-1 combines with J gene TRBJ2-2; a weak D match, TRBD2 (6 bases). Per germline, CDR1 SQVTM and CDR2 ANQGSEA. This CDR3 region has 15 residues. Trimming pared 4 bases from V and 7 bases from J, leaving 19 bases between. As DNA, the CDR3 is TGCAGCGTTGGGGTCCACGGGAGTCTGGGCGGGGAGCTGTTTTTT. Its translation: CSVGVHGSLGGELFF.

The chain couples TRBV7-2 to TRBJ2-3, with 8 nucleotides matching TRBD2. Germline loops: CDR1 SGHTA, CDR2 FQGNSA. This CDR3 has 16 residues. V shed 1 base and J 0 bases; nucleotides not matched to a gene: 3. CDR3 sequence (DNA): TGTGCCAGCAGCTTAGTTGCTAGCGGGAGCACAGATACGCAGTATTTT. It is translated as CASSLVASGSTDTQYF.

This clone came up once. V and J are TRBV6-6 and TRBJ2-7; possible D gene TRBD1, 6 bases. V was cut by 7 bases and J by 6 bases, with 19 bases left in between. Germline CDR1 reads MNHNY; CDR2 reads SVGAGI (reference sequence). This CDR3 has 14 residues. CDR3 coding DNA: TGTGCCAGCACCGAAAGGGACACCCGGAGCGAGCAGTACTTC. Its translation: CASTERDTRSEQYF.

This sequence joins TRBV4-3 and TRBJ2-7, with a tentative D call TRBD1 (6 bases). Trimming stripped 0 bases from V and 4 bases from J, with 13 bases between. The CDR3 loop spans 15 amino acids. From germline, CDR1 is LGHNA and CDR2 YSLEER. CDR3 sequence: CASSQEKQGRYEQYF. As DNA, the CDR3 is TGCGCCAGCAGCCAAGAAAAACAGGGCCGATACGAGCAGTACTTC.

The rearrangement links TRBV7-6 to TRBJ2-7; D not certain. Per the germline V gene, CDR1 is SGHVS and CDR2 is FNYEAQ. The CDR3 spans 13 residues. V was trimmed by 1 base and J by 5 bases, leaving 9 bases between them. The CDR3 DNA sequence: TGTGCCAGCAGCTTAGTTGCTAGTGACGAGCAGTACTTC. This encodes CASSLVASDEQYF. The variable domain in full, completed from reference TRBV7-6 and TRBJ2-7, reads GAGVSQSPRYKVTKRGQDVALRCDPISGHVSLYWYRQALGQGPEFLTYFNYEAQQDKSGLPNDRFSAERPEGSISTLTIQRTEQRDSAMYRCASSLVASDEQYFGPGTRLTVT.

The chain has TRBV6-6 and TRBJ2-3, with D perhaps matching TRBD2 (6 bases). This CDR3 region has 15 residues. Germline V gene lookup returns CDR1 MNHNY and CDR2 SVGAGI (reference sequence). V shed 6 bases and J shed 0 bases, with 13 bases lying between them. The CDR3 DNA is TGTGCCAGCAGCCCCGGGACTGGCAGCACAGATACGCAGTATTTT. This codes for CASSPGTGSTDTQYF.

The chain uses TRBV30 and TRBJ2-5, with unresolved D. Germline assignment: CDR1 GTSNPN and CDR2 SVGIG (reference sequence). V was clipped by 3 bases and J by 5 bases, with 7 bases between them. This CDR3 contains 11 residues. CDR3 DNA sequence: TGTGCCTGGAGCCCCGGGGAGACCCAGTACTTC. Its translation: CAWSPGETQYF.

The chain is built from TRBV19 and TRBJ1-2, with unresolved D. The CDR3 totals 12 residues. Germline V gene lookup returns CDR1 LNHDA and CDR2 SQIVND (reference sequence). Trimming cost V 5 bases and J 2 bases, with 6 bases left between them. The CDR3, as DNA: TGTGCCAGTAGTCCAACCAACTATGGCTACACCTTC. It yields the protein CASSPTNYGYTF.

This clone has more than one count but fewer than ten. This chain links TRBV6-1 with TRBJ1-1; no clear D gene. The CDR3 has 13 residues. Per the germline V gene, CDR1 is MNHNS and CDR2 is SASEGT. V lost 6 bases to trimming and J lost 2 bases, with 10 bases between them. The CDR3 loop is CASSRVYNTEAFF. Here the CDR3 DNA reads TGTGCCAGCAGCAGAGTATACAACACTGAAGCTTTCTTT.

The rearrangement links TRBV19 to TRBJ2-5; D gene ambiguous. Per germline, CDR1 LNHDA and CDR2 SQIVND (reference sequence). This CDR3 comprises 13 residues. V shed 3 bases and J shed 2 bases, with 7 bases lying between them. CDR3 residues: CASSIKRQETQYF. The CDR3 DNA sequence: TGTGCCAGTAGTATCAAGAGACAAGAGACCCAGTACTTC.

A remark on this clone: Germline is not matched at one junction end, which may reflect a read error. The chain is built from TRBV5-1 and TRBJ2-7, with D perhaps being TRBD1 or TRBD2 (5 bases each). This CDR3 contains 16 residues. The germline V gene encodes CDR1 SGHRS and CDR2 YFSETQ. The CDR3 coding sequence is TGCGCCAGCAGCTTGGGTCAGGGAGTTGGCTCCTACGGGCAGTACTTC. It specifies CASSLGQGVGSYGQYF.

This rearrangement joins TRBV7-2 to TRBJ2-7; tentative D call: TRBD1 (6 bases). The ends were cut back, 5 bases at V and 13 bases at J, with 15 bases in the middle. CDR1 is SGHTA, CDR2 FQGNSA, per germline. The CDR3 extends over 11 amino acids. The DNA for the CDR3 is TGTGCCAGCAGCCCTGACAGGAGCCTTTACTTC. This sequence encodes CASSPDRSLYF.

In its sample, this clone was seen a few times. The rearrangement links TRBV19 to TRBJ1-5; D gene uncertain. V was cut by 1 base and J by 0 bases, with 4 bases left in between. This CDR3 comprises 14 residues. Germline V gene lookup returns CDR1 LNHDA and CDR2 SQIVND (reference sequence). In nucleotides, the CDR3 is TGTGCCAGTAGTATAGCAAATAGCAATCAGCCCCAGCATTTT. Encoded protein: CASSIANSNQPQHF.

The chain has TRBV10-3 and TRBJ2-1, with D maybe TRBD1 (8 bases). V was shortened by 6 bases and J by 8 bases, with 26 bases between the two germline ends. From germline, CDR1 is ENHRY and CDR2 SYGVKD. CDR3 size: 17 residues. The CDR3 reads CAIRPSVGTGRGDEQFF. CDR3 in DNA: TGTGCCATCAGGCCTTCTGTGGGGACAGGACGGGGGGATGAGCAGTTCTTC.

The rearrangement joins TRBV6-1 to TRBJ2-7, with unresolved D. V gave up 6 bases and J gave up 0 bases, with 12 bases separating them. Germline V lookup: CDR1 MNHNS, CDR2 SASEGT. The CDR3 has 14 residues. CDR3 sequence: CASRVAESSYEQYF. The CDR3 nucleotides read TGTGCCAGCAGGGTGGCGGAGAGCTCCTACGAGCAGTACTTC.

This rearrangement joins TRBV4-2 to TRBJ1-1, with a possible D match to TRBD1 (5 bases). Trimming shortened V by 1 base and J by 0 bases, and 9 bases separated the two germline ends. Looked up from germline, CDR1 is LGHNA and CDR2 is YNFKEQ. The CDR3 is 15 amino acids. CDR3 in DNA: TGTGCCAGCAGCCAAGCCAGGGAAATGAACACTGAAGCTTTCTTT. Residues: CASSQAREMNTEAFF.

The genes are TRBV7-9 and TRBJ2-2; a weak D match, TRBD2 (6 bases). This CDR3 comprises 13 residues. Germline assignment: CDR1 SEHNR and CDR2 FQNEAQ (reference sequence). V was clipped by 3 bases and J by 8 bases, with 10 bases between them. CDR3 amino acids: CASSFLALGELFF. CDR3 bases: TGTGCCAGCAGCTTCCTAGCGTTGGGGGAGCTGTTTTTT. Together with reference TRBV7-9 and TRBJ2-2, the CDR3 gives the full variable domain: DTGVSQNPRHKITKRGQNVTFRCDPISEHNRLYWYRQTLGQGPEFLTYFQNEAQLEKSRLLSDRFSAERPKGSFSTLEIQRTEQGDSAMYLCASSFLALGELFFGEGSRLTVL.

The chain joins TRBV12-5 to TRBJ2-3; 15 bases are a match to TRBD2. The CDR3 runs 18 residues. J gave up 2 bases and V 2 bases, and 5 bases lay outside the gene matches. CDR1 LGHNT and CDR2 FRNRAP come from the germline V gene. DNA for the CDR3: TGTGCTAGTGGTTTGTCCGGACTAGCGGGGGGGGACACAGATACGCAGTATTTT. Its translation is CASGLSGLAGGDTDTQYF.

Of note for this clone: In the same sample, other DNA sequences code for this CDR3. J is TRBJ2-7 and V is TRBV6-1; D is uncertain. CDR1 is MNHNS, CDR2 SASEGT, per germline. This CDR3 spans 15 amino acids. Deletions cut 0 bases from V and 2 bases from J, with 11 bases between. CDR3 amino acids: CASSEALGPTYEQYF. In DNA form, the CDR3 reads TGTGCCAGCAGTGAAGCGCTCGGGCCGACCTACGAGCAGTACTTC.

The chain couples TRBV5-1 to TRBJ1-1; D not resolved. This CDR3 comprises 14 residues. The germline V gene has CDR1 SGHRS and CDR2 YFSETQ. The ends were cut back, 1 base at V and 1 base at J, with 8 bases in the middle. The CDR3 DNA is TGCGCCAGCAGCTTGAGTTGGGAGAACACTGAAGCTTTCTTT. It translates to CASSLSWENTEAFF.

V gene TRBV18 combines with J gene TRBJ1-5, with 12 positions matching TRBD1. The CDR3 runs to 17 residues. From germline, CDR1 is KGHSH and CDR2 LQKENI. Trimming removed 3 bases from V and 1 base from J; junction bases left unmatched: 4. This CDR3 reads CASSPPGQGASNQPQHF. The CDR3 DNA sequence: TGTGCCAGCTCACCCCCGGGACAGGGGGCAAGCAATCAGCCCCAGCATTTT.

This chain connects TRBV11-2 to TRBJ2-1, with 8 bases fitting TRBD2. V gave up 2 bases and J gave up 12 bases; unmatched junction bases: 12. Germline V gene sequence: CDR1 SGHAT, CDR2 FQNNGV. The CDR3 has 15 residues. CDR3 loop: CASSLRRSGGLGQFF. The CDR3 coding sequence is TGTGCCAGCAGCTTAAGAAGAAGCGGGGGTTTGGGGCAGTTCTTC.

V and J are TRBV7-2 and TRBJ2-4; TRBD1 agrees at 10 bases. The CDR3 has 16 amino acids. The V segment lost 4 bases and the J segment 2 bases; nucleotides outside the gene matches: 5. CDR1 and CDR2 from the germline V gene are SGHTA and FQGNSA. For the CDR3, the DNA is TGTGCCAGCAGCTCGACAGGGGGCGCGTCCAAAAACATTCAGTACTTC. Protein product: CASSSTGGASKNIQYF.

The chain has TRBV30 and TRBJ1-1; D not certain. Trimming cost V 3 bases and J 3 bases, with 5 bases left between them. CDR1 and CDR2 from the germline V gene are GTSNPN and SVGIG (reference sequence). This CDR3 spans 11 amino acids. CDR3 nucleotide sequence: TGTGCCTGGAGAGGTGACACTGAAGCTTTCTTT. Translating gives CAWRGDTEAFF.

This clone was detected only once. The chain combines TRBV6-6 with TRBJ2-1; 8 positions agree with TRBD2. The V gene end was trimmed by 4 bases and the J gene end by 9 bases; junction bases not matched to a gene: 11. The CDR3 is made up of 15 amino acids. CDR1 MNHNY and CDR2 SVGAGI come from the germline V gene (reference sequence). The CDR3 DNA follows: TGTGCCAGCAGTTCATCCTCTCGGGCGGGAGGTGAGCAGTTCTTC. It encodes CASSSSSRAGGEQFF.